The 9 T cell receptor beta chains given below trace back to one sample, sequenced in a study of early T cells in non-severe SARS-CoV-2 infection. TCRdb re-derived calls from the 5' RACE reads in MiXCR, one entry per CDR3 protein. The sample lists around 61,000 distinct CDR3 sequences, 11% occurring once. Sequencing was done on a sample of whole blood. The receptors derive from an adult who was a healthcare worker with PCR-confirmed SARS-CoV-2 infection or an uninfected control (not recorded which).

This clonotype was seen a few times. CDR3 coding DNA: TGTGCTAGTGGTTTGCTCAGCAATCAGCCCCAGCATTTT. This encodes CASGLLSNQPQHF. The chain carries TRBV12-5 and TRBJ1-5; D ambiguous. In germline, CDR1 is LGHNT, CDR2 FRNRAP. Trimming shortened V by 2 bases and J by 1 base, and 3 bases separated the two germline ends. CDR3 length: 13 amino acids.

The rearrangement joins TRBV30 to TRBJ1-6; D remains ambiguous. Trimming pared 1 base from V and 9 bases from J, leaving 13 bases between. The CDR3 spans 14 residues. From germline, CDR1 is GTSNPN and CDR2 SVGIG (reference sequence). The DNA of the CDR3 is TGTGCCTGGAGTGGAACATCAGAGCGTTCACCCCTCCACTTT. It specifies CAWSGTSERSPLHF.

CDR3 nucleotides: TGCGCCAGCAGACATAGGGTGGACAATGAGCAGTTCTTC. This encodes CASRHRVDNEQFF. This chain connects TRBV5-1 to TRBJ2-1; D remains unclear. This CDR3 has 13 amino acids. The germline gives CDR1 SGHRS, CDR2 YFSETQ. The V end was cut by 5 bases, the J end by 5 bases, with 11 bases between. Together with reference TRBV5-1 and TRBJ2-1, the CDR3 gives the full variable domain: KAGVTQTPRYLIKTRGQQVTLSCSPISGHRSVSWYQQTPGQGLQFLFEYFSETQRNKGNFPGRFSGRQFSNSRSEMNVSTLELGDSALYLCASRHRVDNEQFFGPGTRLTVL.

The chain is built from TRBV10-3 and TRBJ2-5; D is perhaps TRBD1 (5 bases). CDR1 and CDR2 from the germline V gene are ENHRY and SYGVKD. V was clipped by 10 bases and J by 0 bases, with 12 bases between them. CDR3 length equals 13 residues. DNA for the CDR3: TGTGCCAGCAGCAGGGCCGACCAAGAGACCCAGTACTTC. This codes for CASSRADQETQYF.

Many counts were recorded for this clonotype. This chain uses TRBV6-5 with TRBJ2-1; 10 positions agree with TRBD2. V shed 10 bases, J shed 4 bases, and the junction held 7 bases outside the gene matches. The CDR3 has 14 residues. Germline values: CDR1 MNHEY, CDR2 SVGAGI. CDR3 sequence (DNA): TGTGCCACCAAGCTAGCGGGGGAGTACAATGAGCAGTTCTTC. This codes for CATKLAGEYNEQFF.

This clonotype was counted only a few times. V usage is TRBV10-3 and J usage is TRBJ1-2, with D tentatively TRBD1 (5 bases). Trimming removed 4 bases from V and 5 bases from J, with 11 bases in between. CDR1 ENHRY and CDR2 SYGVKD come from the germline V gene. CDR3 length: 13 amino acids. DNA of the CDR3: TGTGCCATCAGTGTTGACGGGGGATATGGCTACACCTTC. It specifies CAISVDGGYGYTF.

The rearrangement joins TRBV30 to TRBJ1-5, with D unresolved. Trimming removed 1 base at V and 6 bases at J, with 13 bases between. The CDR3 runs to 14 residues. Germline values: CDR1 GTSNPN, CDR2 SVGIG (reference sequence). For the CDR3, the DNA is TGTGCCTGGAGTGGGGCTGGGGAGTCTCAGCCCCAGCATTTT. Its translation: CAWSGAGESQPQHF.

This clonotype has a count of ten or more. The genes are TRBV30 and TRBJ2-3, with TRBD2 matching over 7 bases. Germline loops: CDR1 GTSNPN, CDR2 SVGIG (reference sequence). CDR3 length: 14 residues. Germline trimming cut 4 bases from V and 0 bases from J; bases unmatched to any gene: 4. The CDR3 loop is CAWMRAGSTDTQYF. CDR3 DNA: TGTGCCTGGATGAGAGCGGGGAGCACAGATACGCAGTATTTT. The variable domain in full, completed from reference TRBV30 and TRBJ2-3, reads SQTIHQWPATLVQPVGSPLSLECTVEGTSNPNLYWYRQAAGRGLQLLFYSVGIGQISSEVPQNLSASRPQDRQFILSSKKLLLSDSGFYLCAWMRAGSTDTQYFGPGTRLTVL.

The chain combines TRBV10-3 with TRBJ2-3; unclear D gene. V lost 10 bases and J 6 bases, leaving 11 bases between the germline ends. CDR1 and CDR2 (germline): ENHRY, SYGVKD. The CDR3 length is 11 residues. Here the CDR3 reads CATDPGDTQYF. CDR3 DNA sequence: TGTGCCACCGACCCGGGCGATACGCAGTATTTT.